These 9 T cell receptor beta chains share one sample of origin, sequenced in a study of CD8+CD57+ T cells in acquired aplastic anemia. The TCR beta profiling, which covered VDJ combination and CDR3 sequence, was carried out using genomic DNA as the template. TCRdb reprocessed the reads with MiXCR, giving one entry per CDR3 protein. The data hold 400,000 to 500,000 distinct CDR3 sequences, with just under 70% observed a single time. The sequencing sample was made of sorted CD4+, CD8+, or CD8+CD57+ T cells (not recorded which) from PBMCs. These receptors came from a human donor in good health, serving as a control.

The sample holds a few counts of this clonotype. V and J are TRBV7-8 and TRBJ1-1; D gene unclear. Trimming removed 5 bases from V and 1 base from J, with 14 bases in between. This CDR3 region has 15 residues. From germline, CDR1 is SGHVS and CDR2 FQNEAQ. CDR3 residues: CASSPLASENTEAFF. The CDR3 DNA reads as TGTGCCAGCAGCCCCCTGGCGTCGGAGAACACTGAAGCTTTCTTT.

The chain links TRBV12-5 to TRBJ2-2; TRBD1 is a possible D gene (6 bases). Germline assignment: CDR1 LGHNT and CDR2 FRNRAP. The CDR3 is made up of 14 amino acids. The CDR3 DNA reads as TGTGCCAGCCCTCCACAACAGGGTACCGGGGAGCTGTTTTTT. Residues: CASPPQQGTGELFF.

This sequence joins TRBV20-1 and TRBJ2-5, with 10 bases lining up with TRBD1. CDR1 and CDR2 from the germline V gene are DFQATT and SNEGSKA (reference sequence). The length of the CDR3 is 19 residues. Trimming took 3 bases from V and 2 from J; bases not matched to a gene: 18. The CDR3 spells CSARGTGTGAVVGQETQYF. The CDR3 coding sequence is TGCAGTGCTAGGGGAACCGGGACAGGGGCTGTAGTGGGGCAAGAGACCCAGTACTTC.

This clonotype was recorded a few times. CDR3 bases: TGTGCCATCAGCCTCCGGGACAGGAACTACGAGCAGTACTTC. Translating it yields CAISLRDRNYEQYF. V gene TRBV10-3 combines with J gene TRBJ2-7; 8 bases line up with TRBD1. Germline values: CDR1 ENHRY, CDR2 SYGVKD. V lost 6 bases and J lost 3; bases outside the gene matches: 7. This CDR3 has 14 residues.

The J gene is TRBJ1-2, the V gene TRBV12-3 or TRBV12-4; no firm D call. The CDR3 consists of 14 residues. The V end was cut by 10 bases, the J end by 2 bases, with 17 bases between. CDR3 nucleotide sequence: TGTGCCACCGGAAAACCGACCCGCAACTATGGCTACACCTTC. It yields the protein CATGKPTRNYGYTF.

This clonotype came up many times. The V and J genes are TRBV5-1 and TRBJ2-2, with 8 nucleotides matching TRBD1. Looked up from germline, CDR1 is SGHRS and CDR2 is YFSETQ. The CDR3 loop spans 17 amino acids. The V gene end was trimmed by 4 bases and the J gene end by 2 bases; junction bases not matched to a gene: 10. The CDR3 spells CASSPTPQGANTGELFF. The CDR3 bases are TGCGCCAGCAGCCCGACTCCGCAGGGGGCTAACACCGGGGAGCTGTTTTTT.

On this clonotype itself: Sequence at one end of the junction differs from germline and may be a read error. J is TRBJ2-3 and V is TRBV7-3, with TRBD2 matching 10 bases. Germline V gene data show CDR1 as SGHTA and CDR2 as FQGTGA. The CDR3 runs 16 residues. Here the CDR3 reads CASGLILAGITDTRYF. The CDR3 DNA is TGTGCCAGCGGCCTAATACTAGCGGGGATCACAGATACGCGGTATTTT.

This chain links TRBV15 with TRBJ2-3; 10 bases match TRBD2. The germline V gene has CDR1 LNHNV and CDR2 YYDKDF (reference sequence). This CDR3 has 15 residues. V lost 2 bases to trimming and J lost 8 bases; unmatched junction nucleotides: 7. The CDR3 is CATSRLAGAVGTQYF. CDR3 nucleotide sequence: TGTGCCACCAGCAGACTAGCGGGAGCGGTTGGTACGCAGTATTTT.

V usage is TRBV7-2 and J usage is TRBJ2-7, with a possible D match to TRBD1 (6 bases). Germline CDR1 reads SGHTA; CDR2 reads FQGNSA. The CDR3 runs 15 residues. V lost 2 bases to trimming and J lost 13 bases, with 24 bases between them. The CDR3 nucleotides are TGTGCCAGCAGCTTACAAGGACAGCACACTGAAGCTTTCTACTTC. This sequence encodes CASSLQGQHTEAFYF.